The next 19 T cell receptor beta chains were all read from a single sample in a study of beta chain features in type 1 diabetes. The authors reverse transcribed all of the isolated RNA, so sequencing captured expressed TCRB transcripts. Here immunoSEQ multiplex PCR was the method, and the copy in TCRdb shows in-frame clones only, minus some. The sample contains fewer than 400,000 clones, around 9.7% of which appear only once. These receptors' antigens are unknown. General observations from the study: Type 1 diabetes patients had moderately but significantly shorter TCRB CDR3s in all four CD4+ subsets.

Specimen: central memory CD4+ T cells from blood. These receptors were obtained from a man younger than 45 with type 1 diabetes.

The chain couples TRBV7-8 to TRBJ1-6; TRBD1 agrees at 10 bases. The length of the CDR3 is 16 residues. The V gene end was trimmed by 5 bases and the J gene end by 2 bases; junction bases not matched to a gene: 3. CDR1 SGHVS and CDR2 FQNEAQ come from the germline V gene. The CDR3 sequence: CASSLGQGAYNSPLHF. In DNA form, the CDR3 reads TGTGCCAGCAGCCTCGGACAGGGGGCCTATAATTCACCCCTCCACTTT.

The table lists this clone with a few counts. The CDR3 protein is CSVGSRQVTEAFF. CDR3 sequence (DNA): TGCAGCGTCGGCTCCAGACAGGTCACTGAAGCTTTCTTT. The rearrangement joins TRBV29-1 to TRBJ1-1, with D possibly TRBD1 on 6 matching bases. CDR3 length equals 13 residues. Germline values: CDR1 SQVTM, CDR2 ANQGSEA. Trimming left V 6 bases short and J 4 bases short, with 15 bases between. The full variable domain, rest sourced from reference TRBV29-1 and TRBJ1-1, is SAVISQKPSRDICQRGTSLTIQCQVDSQVTMMFWYRQQPGQSLTLIATANQGSEATYESGFVIDKFPISRPNLTFSTLTVSNMSPEDSSIYLCSVGSRQVTEAFFGQGTRLTVV.

This clone was recorded a few times. This chain connects TRBV9 to TRBJ2-2; no clear D. The germline CDR1 and CDR2 sequences are SGDLS and YYNGEE. The CDR3 extends over 15 amino acids. Deletions cut 0 bases from V and 4 bases from J, with 10 bases between. CDR3 in amino acids: CASSVDYRSTGELFF. The CDR3 bases are TGTGCCAGCAGCGTAGATTACCGGAGCACCGGGGAGCTGTTTTTT.

The chain has TRBV11-2 and TRBJ2-5; 7 nucleotides agree with TRBD2. Germline lookup yields CDR1 SGHAT and CDR2 FQNNGV. V gave up 4 bases and J gave up 2 bases; unmatched junction bases: 1. This CDR3 spans 13 amino acids. The CDR3 region has the DNA TGTGCCAGCAGCTCGGGACTACAAGAGACCCAGTACTTC. It encodes CASSSGLQETQYF.

The chain has TRBV5-5 and TRBJ2-4; D may match TRBD1 or TRBD2 (5 bases each). Germline V lookup: CDR1 SGHKS, CDR2 YYEKEE (reference sequence). Trimming left V 3 bases short and J 6 bases short, with 19 bases between. The CDR3 has 16 amino acids. The CDR3 sequence is CASSSEPPGRRNIQYF. The CDR3 DNA reads TGTGCCAGCAGCTCGGAACCCCCGGGACGTAGAAACATTCAGTACTTC.

The rearrangement uses TRBV18 and TRBJ2-5; D gene uncertain. V lost 0 bases and J lost 5, with 7 bases in between. Germline loops: CDR1 KGHSH, CDR2 LQKENI. This CDR3 spans 13 amino acids. The CDR3 loop is CASSPPVGETQYF. For the CDR3, the DNA is TGTGCCAGCTCACCACCGGTGGGGGAGACCCAGTACTTC.

This clone was counted only a few times. This rearrangement joins TRBV7-8 to TRBJ2-3; D call uncertain. CDR1 is SGHVS and CDR2 is FQNEAQ in the germline V gene. This CDR3 spans 15 amino acids. Trimming took off 5 bases at V and 1 base at J, with 13 bases between the two ends. The CDR3 DNA follows: TGTGCCAGCAGCCCCACTTTCGGTGGCACAGATACGCAGTATTTT. Translating gives CASSPTFGGTDTQYF.

J is TRBJ1-1 and V is TRBV30, with D possibly matching TRBD1 (6 bases). CDR3 length: 13 amino acids. From germline, CDR1 is GTSNPN and CDR2 SVGIG (reference sequence). V lost 3 bases, J lost 2 bases, and 10 bases lay in between. CDR3: CAWREGGNTEAFF. CDR3 nucleotide sequence: TGTGCCTGGAGGGAAGGGGGTAACACTGAAGCTTTCTTT.

V gene TRBV5-1 combines with J gene TRBJ2-1; D tentatively reads TRBD1 or TRBD2 (6 bases each). The CDR3 consists of 11 residues. Deletions cut 6 bases from V and 13 bases from J, with 14 bases between. The V gene's germline CDR1 is SGHRS and CDR2 YFSETQ. The CDR3 reads CASTGGGAQFF. For the CDR3, the DNA is TGCGCCAGCACCGGAGGGGGAGCCCAGTTCTTC.

This clone has a handful of counts. The chain carries TRBV29-1 and TRBJ1-4; the match to TRBD1 covers 7 bases. J lost 7 bases, V lost 7 bases, and 9 bases had no gene match. Germline CDR1 is SQVTM and CDR2 is ANQGSEA. CDR3 length equals 13 residues. The CDR3 spells CSASTGSGEKLFF. CDR3 DNA sequence: TGCAGCGCTTCGACAGGGTCGGGTGAAAAACTGTTTTTT.

The chain joins TRBV4-3 to TRBJ2-7; D not certain. V was cut by 4 bases and J by 1 base, with 11 bases left in between. The germline CDR1 and CDR2 sequences are LGHNA and YSLEER. The CDR3 has 14 amino acids. CDR3 sequence: CASSPGRQSYEQYF. In DNA form, the CDR3 reads TGCGCCAGCAGCCCAGGCAGGCAGTCCTACGAGCAGTACTTC.

J is TRBJ1-1 and V is TRBV2; tentatively, D is TRBD1 (5 bases). CDR1 and CDR2 from the germline V gene are SNHLY and FYNNEI. V was trimmed by 1 base and J by 2 bases, leaving 8 bases between them. CDR3 length equals 14 residues. DNA of the CDR3: TGTGCCAGCAGTGAAGTGGGGGTTAACACTGAAGCTTTCTTT. Its translation is CASSEVGVNTEAFF. Looking up the rest from reference TRBV2 and TRBJ1-1 gives the full variable domain: EPEVTQTPSHQVTQMGQEVILRCVPISNHLYFYWYRQILGQKVEFLVSFYNNEISEKSEIFDDQFSVERPDGSNFTLKIRSTKLEDSAMYFCASSEVGVNTEAFFGQGTRLTVV.

V usage is TRBV5-1 and J usage is TRBJ2-1, with D unclear. CDR3 length equals 14 residues. Germline V gene lookup returns CDR1 SGHRS and CDR2 YFSETQ. The V end was cut by 4 bases, the J end by 8 bases, with 16 bases between. The CDR3 DNA reads as TGCGCCAGCAGCACCGACGCGGCAAGCGATGAGCAGTTCTTC. Translated, it gives CASSTDAASDEQFF.

This clone was observed a handful of times. The rearrangement joins TRBV7-9 to TRBJ2-3, with 8 nucleotides matching TRBD2. The CDR3 spans 17 residues. CDR1 SEHNR and CDR2 FQNEAQ come from the germline V gene (reference sequence). J gave up 4 bases and V 2 bases, and 11 bases lay outside the gene matches. The chain's CDR3 is CASSLRGPRGASDTQYF. The CDR3 bases are TGTGCCAGCAGCTTAAGGGGTCCGCGGGGGGCCTCAGATACGCAGTATTTT.

The rearrangement joins TRBV7-2 to TRBJ1-2, with D unresolved. This CDR3 region has 15 residues. Germline V gives CDR1 SGHTA, CDR2 FQGNSA. Between the trimmed V and J ends, which lost 5 bases and 4 bases, there was a span of 17 bases. CDR3 coding DNA: TGTGCCAGCAGCAGTACTATGACGCCCGGCTATGGCTACACCTTC. This translates into CASSSTMTPGYGYTF.

Here the CDR3 reads CSVAGTDYQPQHF. DNA for the CDR3: TGCAGCGTGGCCGGGACGGATTATCAGCCCCAGCATTTT. The chain couples TRBV29-1 to TRBJ1-5; D might be TRBD1 (5 bases). The V gene lost 6 bases and the J gene lost 5 bases, with 14 bases spanning the gap. The CDR3 sequence is 13 residues long. Germline V CDR1 and CDR2: SQVTM, ANQGSEA.

The V and J genes are TRBV5-6 and TRBJ2-4, with D perhaps TRBD2 (5 bases). V lost 0 bases to trimming and J lost 9 bases, with 16 bases between them. Germline V gene lookup returns CDR1 SGHDT and CDR2 YYEEEE. The CDR3 has 15 amino acids. CDR3 loop: CASSLGGGAPSIQYF. CDR3 bases: TGTGCCAGCAGCTTGGGCGGAGGAGCGCCCAGCATTCAGTACTTC.

As concerns this clone: This sample includes further DNA sequences coding for the same CDR3. This chain joins TRBV9 and TRBJ1-6; 9 bases are a match to TRBD1. Germline V gene data show CDR1 as SGDLS and CDR2 as YYNGEE. CDR3 length: 15 residues. After removal of 0 bases from V and 10 bases from J, the junction contained 5 bases not matched to a gene. This CDR3 reads CASSVEGQGSSPLHF. Here the CDR3 DNA reads TGTGCCAGCAGCGTAGAAGGACAGGGGAGCTCACCCCTCCACTTT. The complete variable domain, with remaining parts taken from reference TRBV9 and TRBJ1-6, reads DSGVTQTPKHLITATGQRVTLRCSPRSGDLSVYWYQQSLDQGLQFLIQYYNGEERAKGNILERFSAQQFPDLHSELNLSSLELGDSALYFCASSVEGQGSSPLHFGNGTRLTVT.

The chain carries TRBV6-5 and TRBJ1-2; D is undetermined. Germline CDR1 MNHEY, CDR2 SVGAGI. The germline V and J ends were trimmed by 0 bases and 0 bases, with 8 bases remaining between them. The CDR3 extends over 15 amino acids. Here the CDR3 reads CASSYSDTTNYGYTF. CDR3 coding DNA: TGTGCCAGCAGTTACTCTGACACCACTAACTATGGCTACACCTTC.